These T cell receptor beta chains were read from a single sample in a study of monozygotic twins with inflammatory bowel disease. TCRdb reprocessed the 5' RACE reads and stores each CDR3 protein as one record, lacking DNA. The repertoire table contains around 190,000 distinct CDR3 sequences. The material sequenced was blood. Receptors were obtained from a human donor with ulcerative colitis or Crohn's disease, or a healthy co-twin of an affected twin (not recorded which). Each CDR3 is given with its conserved first and last residue. Each record gives: V gene, CDR3 length, J gene, CDR3 protein.

TRBV7-9	15	TRBJ1-2	CASSTSVQGVFGYTF
TRBV9	17	TRBJ1-3	CASSVTGRGTGGNTIYF
TRBV18	17	TRBJ1-6	CASSPRAREEANSPLHF
TRBV7-8	14	TRBJ2-2	CASSDRAPAGELFF
TRBV11-2	16	TRBJ2-5	CASSLSSGGSGETQYF
TRBV12-3/TRBV12-4	15	TRBJ2-7	CASSSRQGATYEQYF
TRBV29-1	15	TRBJ2-1	CSVAYRSRSYNEQFF
TRBV29-1	12	TRBJ2-1	CSVGQYGDEQFF
TRBV5-1	20	TRBJ2-2	CASSSPGLYSGTGNTGELFF
TRBV6-5	13	TRBJ1-1	CASSLGTAAEAFF
TRBV20-1	16	TRBJ1-6	CSAPRLAGQGDSPLHF
TRBV24-1	15	TRBJ2-7	CATETGGPVSYEQYF
TRBV10-3	13	TRBJ1-5	CAIGQERSQPQHF
TRBV20-1	12	TRBJ2-3	CSATTQEDTQYF
TRBV10-3	14	TRBJ1-1	CAISTGLTNTEAFF
TRBV7-2	15	TRBJ2-3	CASSFSGGRGDTQYF
TRBV4-1	16	TRBJ1-4	CASSHSAGQLNEKLFF
TRBV4-1	16	TRBJ2-5	CASRKGGGSGKETQYF
TRBV7-9	15	TRBJ1-4	CASSLREGPEEKLFF
TRBV9	15	TRBJ2-1	CASSDGPSSYNEQFF
TRBV20-1	14	TRBJ2-7	CSARTGMSIGEQYF
TRBV7-2	15	TRBJ2-1	CASSLATWYYNEQFF
TRBV4-1	16	TRBJ1-4	CASSQGAGTRPEKLFF
TRBV5-1	13	TRBJ2-5	CASSFGQEGTQYF
TRBV7-2	14	TRBJ1-2	CASSLVKETYGYTF
TRBV18	15	TRBJ2-1	CASSPRLAPYNEQFF
TRBV5-1	14	TRBJ2-1	CASSFRQGDNEQFF
TRBV6-5	12	TRBJ1-6	CASSYPRGDLHF
TRBV20-1	15	TRBJ1-5	CSAEMDRDRGQPQHF
TRBV20-1	15	TRBJ1-4	CSAREVDLSNEKLFF
TRBV3-1	15	TRBJ2-4	CASSLSGGAKNIQYF
TRBV5-1	11	TRBJ1-2	CASSLGFGYTF
TRBV27	13	TRBJ2-7	CASSLRPPYEQYF
TRBV5-1	13	TRBJ1-1	CASTTGYSTEAFF
TRBV7-9	16	TRBJ1-2	CASSLLSERRHYGYTF
TRBV6-4	13	TRBJ2-1	CASSPDRNNEQFF
TRBV29-1	14	TRBJ2-1	CSVGGASSYNEQFF
TRBV29-1	12	TRBJ2-7	CSVEVRHYEQYF
TRBV5-1	16	TRBJ2-7	CASRIGTGPSSYEQYF
TRBV10-3	15	TRBJ1-2	CAISEPGQPFVSYTF
TRBV7-2	13	TRBJ1-5	CASSYDRNQPQHF
TRBV15	11	TRBJ2-7	CARGSSYEQYF
TRBV10-3	17	TRBJ2-1	CAISALPGQGSRNEQFF
TRBV15	17	TRBJ1-6	CATSRAKSVGYNSPLHF
TRBV3-1	17	TRBJ2-7	CASSQEFSQGASYEQYF